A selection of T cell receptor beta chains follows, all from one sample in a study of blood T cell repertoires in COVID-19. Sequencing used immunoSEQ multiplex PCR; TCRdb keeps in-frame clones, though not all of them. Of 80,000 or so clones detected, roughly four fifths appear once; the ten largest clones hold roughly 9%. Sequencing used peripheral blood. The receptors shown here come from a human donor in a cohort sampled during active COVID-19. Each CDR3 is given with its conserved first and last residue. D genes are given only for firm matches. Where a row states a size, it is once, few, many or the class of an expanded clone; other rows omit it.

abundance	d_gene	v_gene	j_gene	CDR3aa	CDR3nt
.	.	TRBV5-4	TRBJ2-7	CASSLGAGYYEQYF	TGTGCCAGCAGCTTGGGGGCAGGGTACTACGAGCAGTACTTC
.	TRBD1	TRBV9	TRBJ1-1	CASSVSSQGATEAFF	TGTGCCAGCAGCGTATCTAGCCAGGGGGCAACTGAAGCTTTCTTT
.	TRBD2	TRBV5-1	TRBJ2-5	CASRFRPGLAYQETQYF	TGCGCCAGCAGATTTCGCCCGGGACTAGCTTACCAAGAGACCCAGTACTTC
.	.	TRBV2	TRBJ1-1	CASRGQNTEAFF	TGTGCCAGCAGGGGACAGAACACTGAAGCTTTCTTT
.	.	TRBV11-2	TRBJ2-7	CASSPREGTYEQYF	TGTGCCAGCAGCCCCCGAGAGGGCACCTACGAGCAGTACTTC
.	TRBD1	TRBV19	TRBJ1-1	CASSTESTGGGTEAFF	TGTGCCAGTAGTACCGAATCGACAGGGGGAGGCACTGAAGCTTTCTTT
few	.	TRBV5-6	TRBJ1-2	CASSLRHGYGYTF	TGTGCCAGCAGCCTGCGACATGGCTATGGCTACACCTTC
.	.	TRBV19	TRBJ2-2	CASSPWGRRGDGELFF	TGTGCCAGTAGTCCGTGGGGTCGGAGGGGCGACGGGGAGCTGTTTTTT
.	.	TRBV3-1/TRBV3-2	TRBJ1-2	CASSRLGASNYGYTF	TGTGCCAGCAGCCGGCTGGGGGCTTCAAACTATGGCTACACCTTC
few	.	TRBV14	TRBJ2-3	CASSRFQGDTQYF	TGTGCCAGCAGCAGATTTCAGGGGGATACGCAGTATTTT
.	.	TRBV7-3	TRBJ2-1	CASSSSSYNEQFF	TGTGCCAGCAGCTCGTCGTCCTACAATGAGCAGTTCTTC
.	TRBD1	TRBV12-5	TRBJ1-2	CASGLTSTGGAYYGYTF	TGTGCTAGTGGTTTGACCTCGACAGGGGGCGCTTACTATGGCTACACCTTC
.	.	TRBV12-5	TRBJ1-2	CASGLVQGSYTF	TGTGCTAGTGGTTTGGTACAGGGAAGCTACACCTTC
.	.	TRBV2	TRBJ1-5	CASSEGQNYQPQHF	TGTGCCAGCAGTGAGGGGCAGAATTATCAGCCCCAGCATTTT
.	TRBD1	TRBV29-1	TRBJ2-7	CSVGGQGGEQYF	TGCAGCGTTGGGGGACAGGGCGGCGAGCAGTACTTC
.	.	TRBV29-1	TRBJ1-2	CSVEVAGFNYGYTF	TGCAGCGTTGAAGTGGCAGGGTTCAACTATGGCTACACCTTC
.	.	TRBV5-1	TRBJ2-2	CASSFGFLNTGELFF	TGCGCCAGCAGCTTCGGTTTCTTGAACACCGGGGAGCTGTTTTTT
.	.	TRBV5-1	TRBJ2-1	CASSLDVRRASNEQFF	TGCGCCAGCAGCTTGGATGTGCGGAGGGCCTCCAATGAGCAGTTCTTC
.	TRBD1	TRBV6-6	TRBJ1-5	CASSYQTGGLNQPQHF	TGTGCCAGCAGTTACCAGACAGGGGGGCTGAATCAGCCCCAGCATTTT
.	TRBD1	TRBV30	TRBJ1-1	CAWSRPGQGSTEAFF	TGTGCCTGGAGCCGACCGGGACAGGGGAGCACTGAAGCTTTCTTT
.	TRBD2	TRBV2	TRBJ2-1	CASGGTSVVYNEQFF	TGTGCCAGCGGCGGGACTAGCGTAGTCTACAATGAGCAGTTCTTC
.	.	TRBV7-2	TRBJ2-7	CASSLGQGSPYEQYF	TGTGCCAGCAGCTTGGGGCAGGGATCTCCCTACGAGCAGTACTTC
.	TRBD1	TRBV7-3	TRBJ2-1	CASSLGTGIYNEQFF	TGTGCCAGCAGCTTAGGGACAGGGATCTACAATGAGCAGTTCTTC
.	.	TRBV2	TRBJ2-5	CASSHGETQYF	TGTGCCAGCAGCCACGGGGAGACCCAGTACTTC
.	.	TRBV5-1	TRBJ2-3	CASSGPTDTQYF	TGCGCCAGCAGCGGCCCTACAGATACGCAGTATTTT
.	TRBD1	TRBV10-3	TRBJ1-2	CAIRGQVLNGYTF	TGTGCCATCAGAGGACAGGTCCTCAATGGCTACACCTTC
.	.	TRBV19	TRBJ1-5	CASSIGPGLYQHF	TGTGCCAGTAGTATAGGGCCGGGACTTTACCAGCATTTT
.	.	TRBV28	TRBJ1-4	CASCRGTNEKLFF	TGTGCCAGCTGCCGGGGGACTAATGAAAAACTGTTTTTT
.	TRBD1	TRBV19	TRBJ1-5	CASSMDTGGANQPQHF	TGTGCCAGTAGTATGGATACAGGGGGAGCAAATCAGCCCCAGCATTTT
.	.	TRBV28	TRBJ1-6	CASSSFVQGNSPLHF	TGTGCCAGTAGCAGTTTTGTCCAGGGGAATTCACCCCTCCACTTT
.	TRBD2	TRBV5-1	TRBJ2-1	CASSPRGAGGYNEQFF	TGCGCCAGCAGCCCCAGGGGAGCGGGGGGATACAATGAGCAGTTCTTC
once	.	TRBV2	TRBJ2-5	CASSDGGRGGETQYF	TGTGCCAGCAGTGACGGGGGCAGGGGAGGGGAGACCCAGTACTTC
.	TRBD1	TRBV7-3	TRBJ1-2	CASSTQTGDYGYTF	TGTGCCAGCAGCACCCAGACAGGGGACTATGGCTACACCTTC
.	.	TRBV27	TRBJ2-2	CASSLTAKLGELFF	TGTGCCAGCAGTTTGACAGCCAAACTCGGGGAGCTGTTTTTT
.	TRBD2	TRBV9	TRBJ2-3	CASSVDWLAGTDTQYF	TGTGCCAGCAGCGTAGATTGGCTAGCGGGCACAGATACGCAGTATTTT
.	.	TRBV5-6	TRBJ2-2	CASRGGRGELFF	TGTGCCAGCAGGGGAGGACGTGGGGAGCTGTTTTTT
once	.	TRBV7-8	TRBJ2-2	CASSLRRGVTGELFF	TGTGCCAGCAGCTTGAGGCGGGGCGTCACCGGGGAGCTGTTTTTT
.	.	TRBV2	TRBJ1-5	CASSVWRASNQPQHF	TGTGCCAGCAGTGTGTGGAGGGCATCCAATCAGCCCCAGCATTTT
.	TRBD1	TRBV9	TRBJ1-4	CASSPTKGTGSEKLFF	TGTGCCAGCAGCCCCACAAAGGGGACAGGGTCCGAAAAACTGTTTTTT
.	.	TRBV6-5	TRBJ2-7	CASSSDYNEQYF	TGTGCCAGCAGCTCAGACTATAACGAGCAGTACTTC
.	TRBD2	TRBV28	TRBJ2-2	CASIAGGENTGELFF	TGTGCCAGCATAGCGGGGGGAGAGAACACCGGGGAGCTGTTTTTT
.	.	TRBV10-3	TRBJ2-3	CAISERQDPTDTQYF	TGTGCCATCAGTGAGCGACAGGACCCCACAGATACGCAGTATTTT
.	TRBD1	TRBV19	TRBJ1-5	CASSIGQGGGSPQHF	TGTGCCAGTAGTATCGGACAGGGAGGCGGTTCGCCCCAGCATTTT
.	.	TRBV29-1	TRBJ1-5	CSVEEAVNQPQHF	TGCAGCGTTGAAGAGGCAGTTAATCAGCCCCAGCATTTT
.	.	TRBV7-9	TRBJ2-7	CASSLGGDIIEQYF	TGTGCCAGCAGCTTAGGGGGCGACATTATCGAGCAGTACTTC
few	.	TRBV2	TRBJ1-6	CASSPLGSSYNSPLHF	TGTGCCAGCAGCCCCCTGGGGAGCTCCTATAATTCACCCCTCCACTTT
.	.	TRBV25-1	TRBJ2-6	CASSGYGANVLTF	TGTGCCAGCAGCGGTTATGGGGCCAACGTCCTGACTTTC
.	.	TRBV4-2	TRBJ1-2	CASSQDSGDYGYTF	TGTGCCAGCAGCCAAGATTCGGGGGACTATGGCTACACCTTC
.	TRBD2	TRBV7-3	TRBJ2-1	CASSSPSRLAGEGFSYNEQFF	TGTGCCAGCAGCTCACCATCCCGACTAGCGGGAGAGGGGTTCTCCTACAATGAGCAGTTCTTC